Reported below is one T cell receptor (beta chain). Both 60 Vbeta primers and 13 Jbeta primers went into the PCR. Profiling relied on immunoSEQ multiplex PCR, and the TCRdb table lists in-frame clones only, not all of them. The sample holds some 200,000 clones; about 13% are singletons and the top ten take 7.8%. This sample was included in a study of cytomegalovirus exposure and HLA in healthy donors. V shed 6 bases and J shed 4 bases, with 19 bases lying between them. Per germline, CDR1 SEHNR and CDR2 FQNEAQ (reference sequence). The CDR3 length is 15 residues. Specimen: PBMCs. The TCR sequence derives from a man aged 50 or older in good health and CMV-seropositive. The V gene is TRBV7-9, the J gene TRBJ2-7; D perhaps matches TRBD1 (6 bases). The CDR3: CASRSNRDPFYEQYF. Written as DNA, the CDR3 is TGTGCCAGCAGATCTAACAGGGATCCATTTTACGAGCAGTACTTC.